This is a list of T cell receptor beta chains from one sample in a study of T cell responses to AZD1222 COVID-19 vaccine. The repertoire was sequenced with immunoSEQ multiplex PCR; TCRdb's copy has only in-frame clones and lacks some. The repertoire has 130,000 to 150,000 clones, 90% to 95% of them found once; the top ten carry about 1.9%. The sequencing used peripheral blood, collected on day 0 of AZD1222 vaccination. All receptors derive from an adult in good health. Each CDR3 is given with its conserved first and last residue. The order of the fields is V gene, J gene, D gene, clone size, CDR3 length, CDR3 protein, CDR3 DNA. D genes are given only for firm matches. Size is omitted from some rows. Given values are once, few, many or a class for expanded clones.

>TRBV18|TRBJ2-3|NA|NA|14
CASSPRERTDTQYF
TGTGCCAGCTCACCCAGGGAACGCACAGATACGCAGTATTTT
>TRBV30|TRBJ1-4|NA|NA|11
CAWSVEEKLFF
TGTGCCTGGAGTGTAGAAGAGAAACTGTTTTTT
>TRBV20-1|TRBJ1-1|NA|NA|12
CSASEGDTEAFF
TGCAGTGCTAGTGAAGGCGACACTGAAGCTTTCTTT
>TRBV2|TRBJ2-1|NA|NA|15
CASIGGGTGRNEQFF
TGTGCCAGCATCGGGGGCGGAACAGGGCGGAATGAGCAGTTCTTC
>TRBV9|TRBJ2-2|TRBD2|NA|16
CASSVVPSGNTGELFF
TGTGCCAGCAGCGTAGTGCCTAGCGGGAACACCGGGGAGCTGTTTTTT
>TRBV2|TRBJ2-7|NA|NA|12
CASNPSSYEQYF
TGTGCCAGTAATCCGAGCTCCTACGAGCAGTACTTC
>TRBV5-1|TRBJ2-5|NA|NA|16
CASSSVPASDPETQYF
TGCGCCAGCAGCTCGGTACCGGCTTCGGACCCAGAGACCCAGTACTTC
>TRBV12-5|TRBJ2-2|NA|NA|10
CASGDGELFF
TGTGCTAGTGGAGACGGGGAGCTGTTTTTT
>TRBV2|TRBJ1-1|NA|NA|15
CASSEALPGSTEAFF
TGTGCCAGCAGTGAAGCGCTCCCAGGGAGCACTGAAGCTTTCTTT
>TRBV3-1/TRBV3-2|TRBJ1-1|TRBD1|NA|15
CASSHWDRANTEAFF
TGTGCCAGCAGCCACTGGGACAGGGCAAACACTGAAGCTTTCTTT
>TRBV7-9|TRBJ2-2|NA|NA|12
CASTIHTGELFF
TGTGCCAGCACCATCCATACCGGGGAGCTGTTTTTT
>TRBV6-5|TRBJ1-2|NA|NA|14
CASRPDRRDYGYTF
TGTGCCAGCAGACCCGACAGGAGGGACTATGGCTACACCTTC
>TRBV5-1|TRBJ2-3|NA|once|15
CASSLERSGPDTQYF
TGCGCCAGCAGCTTAGAGAGGTCCGGCCCAGATACGCAGTATTTT
>TRBV7-9|TRBJ1-2|TRBD1|NA|15
CASSLGDRLNYGYTF
TGTGCCAGCAGCTTAGGGGACAGGCTCAACTATGGCTACACCTTC
>TRBV3-1/TRBV3-2|TRBJ2-7|NA|NA|15
CASSQIGAGSYEQYF
TGTGCCAGCAGCCAGATAGGAGCAGGTTCCTACGAGCAGTACTTC
>TRBV27|TRBJ1-1|NA|NA|17
CASSPPIGFRENTEAFF
TGTGCCAGCAGTCCCCCTATAGGGTTTCGAGAAAACACTGAAGCTTTCTTT
>TRBV9|TRBJ2-1|TRBD1|once|16
CASSVRQGAAYNEQFF
TGTGCCAGCAGCGTAAGGCAGGGGGCCGCCTACAATGAGCAGTTCTTC
>TRBV7-2|TRBJ1-1|TRBD1|NA|15
CASSPRGPGNTEAFF
TGTGCCAGCAGCCCCAGGGGGCCAGGGAACACTGAAGCTTTCTTT